These 25 T cell receptor beta chains were sequenced from one sample in a study of control samples from healthy donors and cancer patients. Assay: immunoSEQ multiplex PCR; the TCRdb copy retains only in-frame clones and omits some. The sample yields 100,000 to 150,000 clones, roughly 92% seen once. The sequenced material came from blood. Receptors were obtained from a man aged 18 to 30 in good health.

This sequence joins TRBV23-1 and TRBJ2-3, with D tentatively TRBD1 or TRBD2 (6 bases each). TRBV23-1 is designated an ORF whose function remains uncertain. CDR3 length: 18 residues. Trimming stripped 0 bases from V and 0 bases from J, with 16 bases between. This CDR3 is CASSQSGGVDVSTDTQYF. The CDR3 bases are TGCGCCAGCAGTCAATCCGGGGGCGTCGACGTAAGCACAGATACGCAGTATTTT.

The V call is TRBV5-6, the J call TRBJ2-7; 9 positions match TRBD1. With 6 bases clipped from V and 5 bases from J, the junction kept 15 bases outside the gene matches. CDR3 length: 16 residues. Germline CDR1 SGHDT, CDR2 YYEEEE. CDR3 region: CASTPPSRDRDNEQYF. CDR3 sequence (DNA): TGTGCCAGCACCCCCCCGTCCAGGGACAGGGACAACGAGCAGTACTTC.

This clone was recorded once. The V call is TRBV11-1, the J call TRBJ2-1; D may be TRBD1 (5 bases). V shed 5 bases and J shed 9 bases, with 11 bases lying between them. The CDR3 has 12 residues. The germline gives CDR1 SGHAT, CDR2 FQDESV (reference sequence). The CDR3 loop is CASSLRDIEQFF. The DNA for the CDR3 is TGTGCCAGCAGCCTCAGGGATATTGAGCAGTTCTTC.

The chain couples TRBV9 to TRBJ1-1, with D unresolved. The CDR3 extends over 14 amino acids. The V end was cut by 3 bases, the J end by 3 bases, with 12 bases between. Germline V CDR1 and CDR2: SGDLS, YYNGEE. This CDR3 reads CASSAYWSDTEAFF. The CDR3 DNA reads TGTGCCAGCAGCGCCTATTGGTCGGACACTGAAGCTTTCTTT.

The V call is TRBV4-1, the J call TRBJ1-1; D not resolved. In germline, CDR1 is MGHRA, CDR2 YSYEKL. This CDR3 has 15 amino acids. Trimming left V 4 bases short and J 1 base short, with 13 bases between. The CDR3 sequence: CASSPQAGRNTEAFF. The CDR3 bases are TGCGCCAGCAGCCCCCAGGCGGGCAGGAACACTGAAGCTTTCTTT.

The CDR3 coding sequence is TGTGCCAGCCGTACTAGCGGAGTTATCTACGAGCAGTACTTC. Protein product: CASRTSGVIYEQYF. The V gene is TRBV2, the J gene TRBJ2-7; 8 bases line up with TRBD2. The CDR3 consists of 14 residues. Germline CDR1 is SNHLY and CDR2 is FYNNEI. Trimming at V came to 8 bases and at J to 3 bases, leaving 9 bases not matched to a gene.

This chain uses TRBV5-4 with TRBJ2-5; 9 bases line up with TRBD1. With 2 bases clipped from V and 5 bases from J, the junction kept 4 bases outside the gene matches. This CDR3 spans 14 amino acids. CDR1 and CDR2 (germline): SGHNT, YYREEE (reference sequence). CDR3 loop: CASSFMDRGETQYF. The CDR3 coding sequence is TGTGCCAGCAGCTTTATGGACAGGGGTGAGACCCAGTACTTC.

The chain joins TRBV20-1 to TRBJ2-3; no definite D call. The CDR3 sequence is 11 residues long. Germline V gene lookup returns CDR1 DFQATT and CDR2 SNEGSKA (reference sequence). V dropped 2 bases and J dropped 3 bases, with 3 bases sitting between them. This chain's CDR3 is CSARLTDTQYF. CDR3 nucleotide sequence: TGCAGTGCTAGACTGACAGATACGCAGTATTTT.

This chain connects TRBV6-1 to TRBJ2-5; the D gene is possibly TRBD1 (5 bases). The CDR3 runs 17 residues. CDR1 and CDR2 from the germline V gene are MNHNS and SASEGT. The V end was cut by 4 bases, the J end by 0 bases, with 18 bases between. The CDR3 DNA reads as TGTGCCAGCAGTGGCGCCCCGGACAAACTGTACCAAGAGACCCAGTACTTC. It encodes CASSGAPDKLYQETQYF.

CDR3: CASSLKRTSFSGANVLTF. The CDR3, as DNA: TGTGCCAGCAGCTTAAAGCGGACCTCCTTCTCTGGGGCCAACGTCCTGACTTTC. The chain employs TRBV7-9 and TRBJ2-6, with D possibly TRBD2 on 5 matching bases. This CDR3 is built from 18 residues. V was clipped by 2 bases and J by 0 bases, with 14 bases between them. Per the germline V gene, CDR1 is SEHNR and CDR2 is FQNEAQ (reference sequence).

The chain couples TRBV19 to TRBJ1-4, with D hard to call. The CDR3 runs to 14 residues. V dropped 4 bases and J dropped 3 bases, with 9 bases sitting between them. Looked up from germline, CDR1 is LNHDA and CDR2 is SQIVND (reference sequence). In DNA form, the CDR3 reads TGTGCCAGTAGTAGGGCAGACTCTAATGAAAAACTGTTTTTT. Residues: CASSRADSNEKLFF.

The J gene is TRBJ2-7, the V gene TRBV5-1; no reliable D call. Germline V gene lookup returns CDR1 SGHRS and CDR2 YFSETQ. The CDR3 length is 13 residues. Trimming stripped 6 bases from V and 2 bases from J, with 12 bases between. The CDR3 loop is CASNGVGAYEQYF. CDR3 nucleotide sequence: TGCGCCAGCAATGGAGTCGGTGCCTACGAGCAGTACTTC.

The chain joins TRBV11-2 to TRBJ2-2; TRBD2 is a possible D gene (5 bases). Germline loops: CDR1 SGHAT, CDR2 FQNNGV. Trimming removed 5 bases at V and 6 bases at J, with 19 bases between. There are 16 residues in the CDR3. The CDR3 is CASSPWRLGVSGELFF. CDR3 nucleotides: TGTGCCAGCAGCCCTTGGCGCCTCGGGGTTTCCGGGGAGCTGTTTTTT.

The J gene is TRBJ2-7, the V gene TRBV7-2; D tentatively fits TRBD1 or TRBD2 (5 bases each). Germline V CDR1 and CDR2: SGHTA, FQGNSA. CDR3 length: 15 amino acids. Trimming stripped 2 bases from V and 9 bases from J, with 20 bases between. The CDR3 protein is CASSLMGRTLSGQYF. CDR3 coding DNA: TGTGCCAGCAGCTTAATGGGACGGACGCTATCCGGGCAGTACTTC. Looking up the rest from reference TRBV7-2 and TRBJ2-7 gives the full variable domain: GAGVSQSPSNKVTEKGKDVELRCDPISGHTALYWYRQSLGQGLEFLIYFQGNSAPDKSGLPSDRFSAERTGGSVSTLTIQRTQQEDSAVYLCASSLMGRTLSGQYFGPGTRLTVT.

The genes are TRBV25-1 and TRBJ1-4; no definite D call. The CDR3 runs to 15 residues. V lost 8 bases and J lost 1, with 14 bases in between. Germline V gene lookup returns CDR1 MGHDK and CDR2 SYGVNS. The CDR3 sequence: CASSRPGVTNEKLFF. For the CDR3, the DNA is TGTGCCAGCTCTCGACCGGGAGTAACTAATGAAAAACTGTTTTTT.

The chain carries TRBV6-4 and TRBJ2-1, with TRBD2 matching over 10 bases. The CDR3 is 17 amino acids. The germline V gene has CDR1 MRHNA and CDR2 SNTAGT. J lost 5 bases, V lost 0 bases, and 7 bases had no gene match. The CDR3 coding sequence is TGTGCCAGCAGTGACTCCCCCTCTAGCGGGGGACACAATGAGCAGTTCTTC. Translated: CASSDSPSSGGHNEQFF.

The V gene is TRBV6-6, the J gene TRBJ2-5; the D gene is possibly TRBD1 (6 bases). Germline lookup yields CDR1 MNHNY and CDR2 SVGAGI (reference sequence). Trimming removed 6 bases at V and 0 bases at J, with 11 bases between. There are 14 residues in the CDR3. The CDR3 coding sequence is TGTGCCAGCAGAAGAACAGGGAACCAAGAGACCCAGTACTTC. Translating it yields CASRRTGNQETQYF.

V is TRBV5-5 and J is TRBJ2-7; D is unclear. Germline assignment: CDR1 SGHKS and CDR2 YYEKEE (reference sequence). Trimming stripped 5 bases from V and 0 bases from J, with 12 bases between. The CDR3 loop spans 14 amino acids. The CDR3 sequence is CASRKPGLSYEQYF. The CDR3 DNA reads as TGTGCCAGCAGAAAACCTGGCCTCTCCTACGAGCAGTACTTC.

The CDR3 coding sequence is TGTGCCAGCAGCTCCTTCGCCAGGCGAAACACCGGGGAGCTGTTTTTT. Protein: CASSSFARRNTGELFF. The chain links TRBV7-6 to TRBJ2-2; the D is unclear. Per germline, CDR1 SGHVS and CDR2 FNYEAQ. The V and J ends lost 4 bases and 2 bases respectively, with 14 bases between them. This CDR3 region has 16 residues.

In this sample, this clone turned up once. V gene TRBV12-2 combines with J gene TRBJ1-5. TRBV12-2 represents a pseudogene. CDR3 length: 14 residues. The CDR3 sequence is CASRLGRDNQPQHF. CDR3 coding DNA: TGTGCAAGTCGCTTAGGGCGGGACAATCAGCCCCAGCATTTT.

The chain couples TRBV6-5 to TRBJ1-4, with D uncertain. V was cut by 2 bases and J by 8 bases, with 12 bases left in between. This CDR3 is 14 amino acids long. The V gene's germline CDR1 is MNHEY and CDR2 SVGAGI. CDR3 DNA: TGTGCCAGCAGTTACAGGCAGGAGCGCGAAAAACTGTTTTTT. Translated: CASSYRQEREKLFF.

The CDR3 is CASSQRGQNTGELFF. The CDR3 DNA follows: TGTGCCAGCAGCCAACGGGGACAGAACACCGGGGAGCTGTTTTTT. The rearrangement uses TRBV3-1 (or the pseudogene TRBV3-2) and TRBJ2-2; TRBD1 is a possible D gene (6 bases). CDR3 length: 15 residues. Germline CDR1 is LGHDT and CDR2 is YNNKEL (reference sequence). V was shortened by 2 bases and J by 1 base, with 8 bases between the two germline ends.

This clone was counted a single time. The rearrangement joins TRBV29-1 to TRBJ2-7; tentatively, D is TRBD2 (5 bases). The CDR3 consists of 15 residues. Germline CDR1 and CDR2: SQVTM and ANQGSEA. V lost 4 bases and J lost 4, with 20 bases in between. The DNA for the CDR3 is TGCAGCGTTGCACTCACCCTCGTTGAGGGATACGAGCAGTACTTC. This codes for CSVALTLVEGYEQYF.

The V call is TRBV7-9, the J call TRBJ1-2, with no clear D. Germline loops: CDR1 SEHNR, CDR2 FQNEAQ (reference sequence). The CDR3 runs to 14 residues. The V end was cut by 2 bases, the J end by 2 bases, with 9 bases between. CDR3 sequence: CASSLLGRNYGYTF. Written as DNA, the CDR3 is TGTGCCAGCAGCTTATTAGGTCGGAACTATGGCTACACCTTC.

This clone was found many times. The V gene is TRBV6-2 or TRBV6-3, the J gene TRBJ1-2; tentative D call: TRBD1 (5 bases). The CDR3 extends over 17 amino acids. The V and J ends lost 4 bases and 4 bases respectively, with 22 bases between them. The V gene's germline CDR1 is MNHEY and CDR2 SVGEGT. The CDR3 sequence is CASSLGVVRGRSYGYTF. The CDR3 DNA follows: TGTGCCAGCAGTTTGGGAGTCGTACGGGGGAGGAGCTATGGCTACACCTTC.